This is a list of T cell receptor beta chains from one sample in a study of T cell responses to AZD1222 COVID-19 vaccine. This table comes from immunoSEQ multiplex PCR, and its TCRdb copy is limited to in-frame clones, with some not included. The sample has under 35,000 clones, 80% to 90% seen once; the top ten hold approximately 10%. The specimen comprised peripheral blood, sampled 28 days after the second AZD1222 dose. The source is an adult who received the AZD1222 COVID-19 vaccine. Both conserved end residues are part of each CDR3. D genes are given only for firm matches. Not all rows give a size; the values are once, few, many and, for expanded clones, a class.

D gene,J gene,CDR3 length,V gene,clone size,CDR3 DNA,CDR3 protein
-,TRBJ1-3,15,TRBV5-1,once,TGCGCCAGCAGCTTGGGACGGGCCTCTGGAAACACCATATATTTT,CASSLGRASGNTIYF
-,TRBJ1-1,13,TRBV5-1,-,TGCGCCAGCAGGGAGAGCTTGAACACTGAAGCTTTCTTT,CASRESLNTEAFF
TRBD1,TRBJ1-6,16,TRBV7-6,-,TGTGCCAGCAGCTTAACCCCCGGGACAGACAATTCACCCCTCCACTTT,CASSLTPGTDNSPLHF
-,TRBJ2-1,15,TRBV5-1,-,TGCGCCAGCAGCTTCCGGGTAGGAGGGGGGGTTGAGCAGTTCTTC,CASSFRVGGGVEQFF
-,TRBJ1-2,14,TRBV6-4,-,TGTGCCAGCAGTGACTCGACCGGGCTCTATGGCTACACCTTC,CASSDSTGLYGYTF
-,TRBJ1-6,15,TRBV5-4,-,TGTGCCAGCACCCTGGGCGACTCCTATAATTCACCCCTCCACTTT,CASTLGDSYNSPLHF
-,TRBJ1-6,15,TRBV4-1,-,TGCGCCAGCAGCCAGAACCGGGACGTCGGGAGACCCCTCCACTTT,CASSQNRDVGRPLHF
-,TRBJ1-1,14,TRBV5-1,-,TGCGCCAGCAGCTTGGGACCCTTGAACACTGAAGCTTTCTTT,CASSLGPLNTEAFF
-,TRBJ1-3,14,TRBV7-9,-,TGTGCCAGCAGCGTACAGGGTTCTGGAAACACCATATATTTT,CASSVQGSGNTIYF
TRBD1,TRBJ2-6,15,TRBV29-1,-,TGCAGCGTGGGACAGGGGAACTCTGGGGCCAACGTCCTGACTTTC,CSVGQGNSGANVLTF
-,TRBJ1-5,16,TRBV4-1,-,TGCGCCAGCAGCCAAGATGGAGGGTTGGGCAATCAGCCCCAGCATTTT,CASSQDGGLGNQPQHF
-,TRBJ1-2,14,TRBV7-2,-,TGTGCCAGCAGCTCGGGCAGGGGATGGGATGGCTACACCTTC,CASSSGRGWDGYTF
TRBD2,TRBJ2-7,14,TRBV11-2,-,TGTGCCAGCAGCTTTTTGGGACTAGCCCACGAGCAGTACTTC,CASSFLGLAHEQYF
-,TRBJ2-1,14,TRBV27,-,TGTGCCAGCAGTTTAGGTGGACGGAACAATGAGCAGTTCTTC,CASSLGGRNNEQFF
-,TRBJ1-3,15,TRBV28,-,TGTGCCAGCAGTTTATCCCCACTCTCTGGAAACACCATATATTTT,CASSLSPLSGNTIYF
TRBD2,TRBJ2-4,19,TRBV5-1,-,TGCGCCGCCCCCGCGACCAGCGGGAGGGGACCTATAGCCAAAAACATTCAGTACTTC,CAAPATSGRGPIAKNIQYF
-,TRBJ1-5,12,TRBV12-3/TRBV12-4,-,TGTGCCAGCAGCCGGGACTTTCAGCCCCAGCATTTT,CASSRDFQPQHF
-,TRBJ1-2,13,TRBV30,-,TGTGCCTGGAGTGTCGGAGGTAGCTATGGCTACACCTTC,CAWSVGGSYGYTF
-,TRBJ1-1,12,TRBV27,-,TGTGCCAGCAATACCGGGACGGATGAGGCCCAATTT,CASNTGTDEAQF
-,TRBJ2-1,15,TRBV6-5,-,TGTGCCAGCAGACAAAACGGGGGGCGGGCAAGTGAGCAGTTCTTC,CASRQNGGRASEQFF